The T cell receptor (beta chain) under discussion was sequenced for a study of shared clonotypes between healthy human individuals. Study-wide results and limits: Sorted-subset sequencing was shown by rarefaction to be incomplete despite large depth.

A CD45RA-negative memory subset and a CD45RA+ naive subset were separated from the CD4+ cells. To note about this clone: Its specificity is not known.

Clones were sequenced by immunoSEQ multiplex PCR, and TCRdb holds only the in-frame ones, with some missing. Of fewer than 850,000 clones in the sample, about three quarters are singletons; the top ten hold about 1.7%. V was trimmed by 5 bases and J by 5 bases, leaving 11 bases between them. Germline V gene sequence: CDR1 SGHRS, CDR2 YFSETQ. The length of the CDR3 is 13 residues. The chain joins TRBV5-1 to TRBJ2-1; D is uncertain. Input material: memory CD4+ T cells sorted from blood. The subset here: CD45RA-negative fraction. This TCR was recovered from a woman aged 30 to 39 in good health. The CDR3 spells CASSQQSDNEQFF. The CDR3, as DNA: TGCGCCAGCAGTCAACAGTCCGACAATGAGCAGTTCTTC.